Shown below are 17 T cell receptor beta chains from a single sample sequenced in a study of blood T cell repertoires in COVID-19. Produced via immunoSEQ multiplex PCR; TCRdb's table is partial and in-frame only. The table records around 470,000 clones, about 88% of them present only once. The sequenced sample consisted of peripheral blood. The receptor set was obtained from a man aged 18 to 29 with COVID-19, enrolled during active disease.

To note about this clone: The germline gene is not matched at one end of the junction; a read error may be the cause. The gene calls are TRBV3-1 (or the pseudogene TRBV3-2) and TRBJ1-3; D remains ambiguous. Germline CDR1 is LGHDT and CDR2 is YNNKEL (reference sequence). The CDR3 sequence is 13 residues long. The CDR3 region has the DNA TGTGCCAGCACCCAACGGGGAGGAAACACCATATATTTT. It codes for CASTQRGGNTIYF.

This chain uses TRBV4-1 with TRBJ2-7, with 8 bases that match TRBD1. The CDR3 has 17 amino acids. Per the germline V gene, CDR1 is MGHRA and CDR2 is YSYEKL. J was trimmed by 2 bases and V by 1 base; bases with no gene match: 10. CDR3 amino acids: CASSQGDRSARTYEQYF. CDR3 DNA sequence: TGCGCCAGCAGCCAAGGGGACAGGTCCGCCAGAACCTACGAGCAGTACTTC.

The chain links TRBV7-9 to TRBJ2-5; D may be TRBD1 (8 bases). This CDR3 contains 16 residues. Germline lookup yields CDR1 SEHNR and CDR2 FQNEAQ (reference sequence). The V gene lost 5 bases and the J gene lost 1 base, with 17 bases spanning the gap. The CDR3 here is CASSPRQGRGQETQYF. Here the CDR3 DNA reads TGTGCCAGCAGCCCCCGACAGGGGAGGGGCCAAGAGACCCAGTACTTC. Full variable domain (rest looked up from reference TRBV7-9 and TRBJ2-5): DTGVSQNPRHKITKRGQNVTFRCDPISEHNRLYWYRQTLGQGPEFLTYFQNEAQLEKSRLLSDRFSAERPKGSFSTLEIQRTEQGDSAMYLCASSPRQGRGQETQYFGPGTRLLVL.

This clone was counted between two and nine times. This chain uses TRBV28 with TRBJ2-7; 7 nucleotides agree with TRBD2. The CDR3 sequence is 16 residues long. Per germline, CDR1 MDHEN and CDR2 SYDVKM. The junction had 11 bases not matched to a gene; V was cut back by 3 bases and J by 3 bases. This CDR3 is CASSFHLSGLSYEQYF. For the CDR3, the DNA is TGTGCCAGCAGTTTTCACCTTAGCGGGCTAAGCTACGAGCAGTACTTC.

The chain couples TRBV6-5 to TRBJ2-7; TRBD1 matches 12 bases. CDR1 is MNHEY and CDR2 is SVGAGI in the germline V gene. The CDR3 covers 16 residues. J gave up 2 bases and V 1 base, and 3 bases lay outside the gene matches. This CDR3 is CASSYFGTGGPYEQYF. The CDR3 coding sequence is TGTGCCAGCAGTTACTTTGGGACAGGGGGCCCCTACGAGCAGTACTTC.

The rearrangement joins TRBV5-1 to TRBJ2-3; TRBD1 matches 8 bases. Germline-derived CDR1 and CDR2 are SGHRS and YFSETQ. The CDR3 has 14 residues. V lost 4 bases and J lost 2; bases outside the gene matches: 3. The CDR3 sequence: CASSRGQATDTQYF. The CDR3 nucleotides are TGCGCCAGCAGCCGGGGACAGGCCACAGATACGCAGTATTTT.

This chain connects TRBV6-5 to TRBJ1-5; possible D gene TRBD1, 5 bases. Trimming pared 6 bases from V and 7 bases from J, leaving 13 bases between. The CDR3 loop spans 13 amino acids. CDR1 and CDR2 (germline): MNHEY, SVGAGI. CDR3 region: CASRVGGLQPQHF. The CDR3 bases are TGTGCCAGCAGAGTGGGGGGATTGCAGCCCCAGCATTTT.

This clone was seen a handful of times. This chain joins TRBV27 and TRBJ1-5; TRBD1 matches at 7 bases. The ends lost 5 bases at V and 4 bases at J; junction bases unmatched: 8. Per the germline V gene, CDR1 is MNHEY and CDR2 is SMNVEV (reference sequence). The CDR3 covers 15 residues. The CDR3 DNA is TGTGCCAGCAGTCAGGGGGACAGCCCTAATCAGCCCCAGCATTTT. It codes for CASSQGDSPNQPQHF.

This clone was counted once. This sequence joins TRBV7-9 and TRBJ2-2, with D perhaps TRBD2 (6 bases). V lost 5 bases and J 10 bases, leaving 20 bases between the germline ends. The CDR3 consists of 15 residues. The germline gives CDR1 SEHNR, CDR2 FQNEAQ (reference sequence). The DNA of the CDR3 is TGTGCCAGCAGCATTTCCGGGACTTATGCTGTGGAGCTGTTTTTT. Translation: CASSISGTYAVELFF.

This clone was found once. The chain couples TRBV5-1 to TRBJ2-2, with D possibly being TRBD2 (5 bases). Germline values: CDR1 SGHRS, CDR2 YFSETQ. The V end lost 0 bases, the J end lost 4 bases, and 13 bases lay between the germline ends. The CDR3 is 16 amino acids. The chain's CDR3 is CASSLEVVGSTGELFF. For the CDR3, the DNA is TGCGCCAGCAGCTTGGAGGTCGTAGGGAGCACCGGGGAGCTGTTTTTT. Looking up the rest from reference TRBV5-1 and TRBJ2-2 gives the full variable domain: KAGVTQTPRYLIKTRGQQVTLSCSPISGHRSVSWYQQTPGQGLQFLFEYFSETQRNKGNFPGRFSGRQFSNSRSEMNVSTLELGDSALYLCASSLEVVGSTGELFFGEGSRLTVL.

The rearrangement joins TRBV7-9 to TRBJ2-7, with 11 bases aligning to TRBD2. This CDR3 is built from 17 residues. The germline CDR1 and CDR2 sequences are SEHNR and FQNEAQ (reference sequence). V was pared by 3 bases and J by 2 bases, with 9 bases of the junction left unmatched. The CDR3 loop reads CASSFAPGLADTYEQYF. The CDR3 DNA reads as TGTGCCAGCAGCTTTGCGCCGGGACTAGCGGACACCTACGAGCAGTACTTC.

This chain connects TRBV11-2 to TRBJ2-7; tentative D call: TRBD1 (8 bases). CDR1 and CDR2 from the germline V gene are SGHAT and FQNNGV. V gave up 4 bases and J gave up 2 bases, with 15 bases separating them. The CDR3 is 15 amino acids. The CDR3 spells CASSSYRGGTYEQYF. CDR3 nucleotide sequence: TGTGCCAGCAGCTCGTACAGGGGGGGAACCTACGAGCAGTACTTC. The full variable domain, in which reference TRBV11-2 and TRBJ2-7 provide the parts outside the CDR3, is EAGVAQSPRYKIIEKRQSVAFWCNPISGHATLYWYQQILGQGPKLLIQFQNNGVVDDSQLPKDRFSAERLKGVDSTLKIQPAKLEDSAVYLCASSSYRGGTYEQYFGPGTRLTVT.

V usage is TRBV21-1 and J usage is TRBJ2-7; the D call TRBD1 from the table was never checked on the DNA. TRBV21-1 is annotated as a pseudogene. The CDR3 spans 11 residues. CDR3: CASSFRQAAYF. DNA of the CDR3: TGTGCCAGCAGCTTCCGACAGGCTGCGTACTTC.

The genes are TRBV12-3 or TRBV12-4 and TRBJ1-5, with 10 bases aligning to TRBD1. The CDR3 sequence is 13 residues long. Trimming cost V 6 bases and J 6 bases; bases outside gene matches: 2. This CDR3 is CASRGQGTQPQHF. CDR3 DNA sequence: TGTGCCAGCAGGGGACAGGGGACTCAGCCCCAGCATTTT.

On this clone itself: This CDR3 is also generated by other DNA sequences in the sample. The chain combines TRBV12-5 with TRBJ1-5; D is uncertain. Trimming took 6 bases from V and 4 from J, leaving 4 bases between them. This CDR3 contains 11 residues. CDR1 is LGHNT, CDR2 FRNRAP, per germline. DNA of the CDR3: TGTGCTAGTGGCCCTAATCAGCCCCAGCATTTT. As protein: CASGPNQPQHF.

A few counts support this clone. This sequence joins TRBV27 and TRBJ1-5; tentative D call: TRBD1 (6 bases). The CDR3 runs 16 residues. The germline CDR1 and CDR2 sequences are MNHEY and SMNVEV (reference sequence). The V gene lost 6 bases and the J gene lost 1 base, with 16 bases spanning the gap. CDR3 sequence: CASRPEGGGSNQPQHF. The DNA of the CDR3 is TGTGCCAGCAGACCTGAGGGGGGAGGGAGCAATCAGCCCCAGCATTTT.

The chain employs TRBV11-2 and TRBJ1-6; no clear D. The CDR3 is 14 residues long. In germline, CDR1 is SGHAT, CDR2 FQNNGV. V lost 3 bases, J lost 7 bases, and 10 bases lay in between. The CDR3 protein is CASSFHSPNSPLHF. The CDR3, as DNA: TGTGCCAGCAGCTTCCACAGCCCCAATTCACCCCTCCACTTT. Using reference TRBV11-2 and TRBJ1-6 for the parts outside the CDR3, the full variable domain is EAGVAQSPRYKIIEKRQSVAFWCNPISGHATLYWYQQILGQGPKLLIQFQNNGVVDDSQLPKDRFSAERLKGVDSTLKIQPAKLEDSAVYLCASSFHSPNSPLHFGNGTRLTVT.